This TCR beta chain appears in the sequencing data of a study of cytomegalovirus exposure and HLA in healthy donors. Study outcomes and limitations: At a 0.05 false discovery rate, a later analysis found about 17,000 TCR beta sequences to be associated with HLA alleles. Among the sequence variants, a highly shared cluster was likely an artifact of sequencing. Fewer than 200 TCR beta chains were listed as cytomegalovirus-associated. Most observed TCR sequences were rare, whereas some public TCRs were detected in many donors.

This clone occurred once. Antigen unknown. Germline V lookup: CDR1 SNHLY, CDR2 FYNNEI. With 5 bases clipped from V and 11 bases from J, the junction kept 13 bases outside the gene matches. The CDR3 is made up of 15 amino acids. Use of 60 Vbeta and 13 Jbeta primers characterized the PCR. Data came from immunoSEQ multiplex PCR; TCRdb stores just in-frame clones and leaves some out. The top ten hold approximately 9% of the sample, which has 95,000 to 150,000 clones, 80% seen once. This sequence joins TRBV2 and TRBJ1-5, with 9 bases that match TRBD1. The source of this sequence is a man aged 25 to 40 in good health and CMV-seropositive. The sequenced material came from PBMCs. This chain's CDR3 is CASSTDRGHLSAQHF. The CDR3 DNA reads as TGTGCCAGCAGTACGGACAGGGGCCACCTAAGTGCCCAGCATTTT. Full variable domain (missing parts from reference TRBV2 and TRBJ1-5): EPEVTQTPSHQVTQMGQEVILRCVPISNHLYFYWYRQILGQKVEFLVSFYNNEISEKSEIFDDQFSVERPDGSNFTLKIRSTKLEDSAMYFCASSTDRGHLSAQHFGDGTRLSIL.